Below are 8 T cell receptor beta chains sequenced from a single sample in a study of graft-versus-host responses after intestinal transplantation. This table comes from immunoSEQ multiplex PCR, and its TCRdb copy is limited to in-frame clones, with some not included. The sample includes 120,000 or so clones, 93% of them seen just once. No antigens are known for them. This material consisted of unstimulated CD8+ T cells sorted from spleen or lymph node cells, taken before intestinal transplant. The receptors derive from a human donor who received an intestinal transplant.

V usage is TRBV18 and J usage is TRBJ2-7; possibly TRBD1 for D (6 bases). The V and J ends lost 1 base and 2 bases respectively, with 9 bases between them. Per the germline V gene, CDR1 is KGHSH and CDR2 is LQKENI. This CDR3 comprises 14 residues. CDR3 sequence: CASSPLDRTYEQYF. The CDR3 nucleotides read TGTGCCAGCTCACCACTAGACAGGACCTACGAGCAGTACTTC.

J is TRBJ2-1 and V is TRBV4-1, with a possible D match to TRBD2 (5 bases). The CDR3 extends over 13 amino acids. V gave up 0 bases and J gave up 15 bases, with 15 bases separating them. CDR1 is MGHRA, CDR2 YSYEKL, per germline. CDR3 sequence reads: CASSQDFGVGPFF. DNA of the CDR3: TGCGCCAGCAGCCAAGATTTCGGGGTAGGACCGTTCTTC.

This clone was detected once. This rearrangement joins TRBV19 to TRBJ2-2; D gene uncertain. Trimming removed 3 bases from V and 1 base from J, with 6 bases in between. Germline V gene data show CDR1 as LNHDA and CDR2 as SQIVND (reference sequence). CDR3 length equals 14 residues. CDR3 DNA sequence: TGTGCCAGTAGTATTGTCGGGAACACCGGGGAGCTGTTTTTT. Translated, it gives CASSIVGNTGELFF.

The rearrangement joins TRBV28 to TRBJ2-7; no reliable D call. V was pared by 2 bases and J by 3 bases, with 8 bases between. This CDR3 is built from 13 residues. From germline, CDR1 is MDHEN and CDR2 SYDVKM. CDR3 coding DNA: TGTGCCAGCAGTTTAGGGCGGTTCTACGAGCAGTACTTC. Protein product: CASSLGRFYEQYF.

This rearrangement joins TRBV13 to TRBJ2-7; TRBD2 matches 10 bases. Per germline, CDR1 PRHDT and CDR2 FYEKMQ (reference sequence). There are 16 residues in the CDR3. V trimming: 5 bases; J trimming: 2 bases; junction bases outside the gene matches: 9. The CDR3 sequence: CASSGRGLANPYEQYF. CDR3 nucleotides: TGTGCCAGCAGCGGACGGGGACTAGCGAACCCCTACGAGCAGTACTTC.

Only a few counts were recorded for this clone. This chain uses TRBV10-3 with TRBJ2-4; D unclear. Trimming pared 0 bases from V and 9 bases from J, leaving 15 bases between. Germline V lookup: CDR1 ENHRY, CDR2 SYGVKD. The CDR3 has 15 residues. CDR3 bases: TGTGCCATCAGTGAGTCGACCGGCGGCGAAGGCATTCAGTACTTC. Protein sequence: CAISESTGGEGIQYF.

The chain combines TRBV7-9 with TRBJ2-5; 7 positions agree with TRBD1. The CDR3 is 14 amino acids. CDR1 is SEHNR, CDR2 FQNEAQ, per germline (reference sequence). The V and J ends lost 5 bases and 1 base, in that order; junction bases with no gene match: 4. The CDR3 loop reads CASSNRDSQETQYF. The DNA for the CDR3 is TGTGCCAGCAGCAATCGGGACAGCCAAGAGACCCAGTACTTC. Complete variable domain (other parts from reference TRBV7-9 and TRBJ2-5): DTGVSQNPRHKITKRGQNVTFRCDPISEHNRLYWYRQTLGQGPEFLTYFQNEAQLEKSRLLSDRFSAERPKGSFSTLEIQRTEQGDSAMYLCASSNRDSQETQYFGPGTRLLVL.

CDR3 amino acids: CASSRTGGDGELFF. In DNA, the CDR3 is TGTGCCAGCAGCCGGACAGGGGGCGACGGGGAGCTGTTTTTT. The V gene is TRBV7-6, the J gene TRBJ2-2; 11 bases line up with TRBD1. V was pared by 5 bases and J by 7 bases, with 3 bases of the junction left unmatched. The germline V gene has CDR1 SGHVS and CDR2 FNYEAQ. The CDR3 length is 14 residues.